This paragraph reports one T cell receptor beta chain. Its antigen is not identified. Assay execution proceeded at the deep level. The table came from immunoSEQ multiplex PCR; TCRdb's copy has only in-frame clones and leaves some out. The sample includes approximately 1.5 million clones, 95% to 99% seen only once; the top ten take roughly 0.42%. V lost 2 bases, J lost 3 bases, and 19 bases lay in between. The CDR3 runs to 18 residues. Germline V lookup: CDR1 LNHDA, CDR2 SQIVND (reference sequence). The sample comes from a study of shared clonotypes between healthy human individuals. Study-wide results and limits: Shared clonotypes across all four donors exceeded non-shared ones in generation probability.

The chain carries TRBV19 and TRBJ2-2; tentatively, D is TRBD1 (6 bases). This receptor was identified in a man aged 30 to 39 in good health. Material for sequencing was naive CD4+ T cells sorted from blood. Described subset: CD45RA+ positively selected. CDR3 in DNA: TGTGCCAGTAGTATAAGCCGTTCCCAGGGGTCGGACACCGGGGAGCTGTTTTTT. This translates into CASSISRSQGSDTGELFF.